This T cell receptor beta chain stems from a study of blood T cell repertoires in COVID-19. Study in general: COVID-19 samples from acute and convalescent phases originated in the United States, Italy and Spain. T cells, B-cell-depleted T cells, or PBMCs supplied cDNA or gDNA.

How the authors handled the data: Estimates of nucleated cell counts were drawn from the amplification of reference gene primers. Assay used: immunoSEQ multiplex PCR; TCRdb lists only in-frame clones, some missing. Clone size and the V and J calls come from that table; the DNA yielded D and trimming. The sample yields approximately 140,000 clones, about 86% seen once. Trimming shortened V by 2 bases and J by 0 bases, and 14 bases separated the two germline ends. The germline gives CDR1 MDHEN, CDR2 SYDVKM. The length of the CDR3 is 16 residues. Sequencing was done on a sample of peripheral blood. This receptor was taken from a woman aged 55-70 years with acute or convalescent COVID-19. The V call is TRBV28, the J call TRBJ2-7; possibly TRBD1 for D (6 bases). CDR3 in DNA: TGTGCCAGCAGTTTACTCCGGGACACCCCCTCCTACGAGCAGTACTTC. It yields the protein CASSLLRDTPSYEQYF.